This T cell receptor (beta chain) was profiled in a study of regulatory T cells in long-lasting Graves disease. In the study overall: More than 5 years of antithyroid drugs with positive TSH receptor antibodies defined persistent Graves' disease. Findings of the study overall: There were preferences for TRBV28, TRBJ1-2 and TRBJ2-5 in persistent disease.

As for time point: persistent/refractory GD, antithyroid drugs over 5 years with positive TRAb. PBMC-derived RNA was used for the TCR library. This clonotype showed up many times. Its target is unknown. In building TCR beta libraries, iRepertoire HTBI primers were used together with Arm-PCR of CDR3 regions. TCRdb ran MiXCR on the multiplex PCR reads and lists one entry per CDR3 protein. The table lists approximately 400,000 distinct CDR3 sequences, roughly 20% of them singletons, with around a quarter in the top ten. The CDR3 is made up of 14 amino acids. The V end lost 4 bases, the J end lost 6 bases, and 15 bases lay between the germline ends.

Source: peripheral blood mononuclear cells (PBMCs), taken when the disease was refractory, from a patient treated with antithyroid drugs. The sequence came from a woman between 40 and 55 years old with Graves disease. The chain is built from TRBV12-3 or TRBV12-4 and TRBJ1-1; D is unclear. CDR3 DNA: TGTGCCAGCAGTTCTCGGGCGCAGGACGCTGAAGCTTTCTTT. Protein product: CASSSRAQDAEAFF.